This T cell receptor beta chain was sequenced during a study of cytomegalovirus exposure and HLA in healthy donors. Study information: Genotyping showed roughly 86% of 350 to 400 donors falling in the Caucasian-associated ancestry cluster.

Study outcomes and limitations: Later, an analysis found that common viral pathogens appeared to be linked with several of the most significant clusters.

Notes on this clone: Its specificity is not known.

The study ran its PCR with 60 Vbeta and 13 Jbeta primers. Original handling: Later reanalysis found 80 million or so unique TCR beta chains, 10 million to 14 million of them shared. Sequenced by immunoSEQ multiplex PCR; TCRdb stores in-frame clones only, minus some. The V and J calls and clone size come from that table; D and trimming were worked out from the DNA. This table has 250,000 to 350,000 clones, 65% to 85% appearing once. Germline CDR1 SGHRS, CDR2 YFSETQ. The CDR3 runs 16 residues. Trimming cost V 0 bases and J 4 bases, with 13 bases left between them. V is TRBV5-1 and J is TRBJ1-4; D is ambiguous. The sequenced sample consisted of PBMCs. The receptor was isolated from a female donor in good health and CMV-seronegative. CDR3: CASSLDPAGVNEKLFF. The CDR3 DNA is TGCGCCAGCAGCTTGGATCCGGCCGGGGTTAATGAAAAACTGTTTTTT.